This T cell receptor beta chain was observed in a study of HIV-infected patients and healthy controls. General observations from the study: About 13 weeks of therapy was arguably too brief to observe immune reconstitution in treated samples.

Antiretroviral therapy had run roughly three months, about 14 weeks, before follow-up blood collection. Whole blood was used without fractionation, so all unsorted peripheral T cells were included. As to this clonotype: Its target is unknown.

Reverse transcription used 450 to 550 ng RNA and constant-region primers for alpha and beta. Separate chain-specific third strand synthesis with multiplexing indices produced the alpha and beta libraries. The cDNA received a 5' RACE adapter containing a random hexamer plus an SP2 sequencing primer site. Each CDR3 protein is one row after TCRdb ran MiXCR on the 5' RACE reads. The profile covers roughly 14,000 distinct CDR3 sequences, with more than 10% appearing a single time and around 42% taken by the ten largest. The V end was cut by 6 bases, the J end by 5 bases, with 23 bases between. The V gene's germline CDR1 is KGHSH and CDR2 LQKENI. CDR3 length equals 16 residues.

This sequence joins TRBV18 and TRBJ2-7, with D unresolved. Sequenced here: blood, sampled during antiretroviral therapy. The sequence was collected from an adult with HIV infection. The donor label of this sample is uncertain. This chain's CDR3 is CASSPPGNSPDHEQYF. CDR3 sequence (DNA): TGTGCCAGCTCGCCCCCCGGTAACAGCCCGGACCACGAGCAGTACTTC. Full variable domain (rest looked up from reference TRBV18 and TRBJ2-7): NAGVMQNPRHLVRRRGQEARLRCSPMKGHSHVYWYRQLPEEGLKFMVYLQKENIIDESGMPKERFSAEFPKEGPSILRIQQVVRGDSAAYFCASSPPGNSPDHEQYFGPGTRLTVT.